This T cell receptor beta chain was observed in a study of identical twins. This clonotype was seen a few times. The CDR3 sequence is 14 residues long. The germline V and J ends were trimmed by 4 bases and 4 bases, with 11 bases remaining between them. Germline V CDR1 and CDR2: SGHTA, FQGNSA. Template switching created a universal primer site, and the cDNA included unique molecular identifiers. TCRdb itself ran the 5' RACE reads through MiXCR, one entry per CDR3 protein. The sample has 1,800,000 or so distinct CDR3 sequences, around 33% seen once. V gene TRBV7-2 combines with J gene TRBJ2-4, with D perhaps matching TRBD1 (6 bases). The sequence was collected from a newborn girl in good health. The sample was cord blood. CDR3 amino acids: CASSYTGLKNIQYF. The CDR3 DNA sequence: TGTGCCAGCAGCTATACAGGGCTTAAAAACATTCAGTACTTC. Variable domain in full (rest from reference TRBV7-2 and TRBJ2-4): GAGVSQSPSNKVTEKGKDVELRCDPISGHTALYWYRQSLGQGLEFLIYFQGNSAPDKSGLPSDRFSAERTGGSVSTLTIQRTQQEDSAVYLCASSYTGLKNIQYFGAGTRLSVL.